The source of this TCR beta chain is a study of prognosis after radiotherapy for stage I lung cancer. Study as a whole: Enrolled patients (over 12 men, six or seven women) had a median age of about 72 years and an age range of roughly 53 to 90 years.

The V gene's germline CDR1 is GTSNPN and CDR2 SVGIG (reference sequence). J was trimmed by 8 bases and V by 0 bases; bases with no gene match: 6. The CDR3 is made up of 16 amino acids. This clonotype was counted many times. Multiplex PCR in two rounds served to amplify TCR beta CDR3 from genomic DNA. The first round of PCR was done with primers that matched each TRBV and TRBJ gene. TCRdb reprocessed the multiplex PCR reads with MiXCR, giving one entry per CDR3 protein. In the table there are around 18,000 distinct CDR3 sequences, over 25% of which are singletons. This material consisted of PBMCs, taken before or after stereotactic body radiation therapy (not recorded which). The sequence derives from a donor at least 50 years old with non-small cell lung cancer. V is TRBV30 and J is TRBJ2-1, with TRBD2 identical over 14 bases. CDR3 loop: CAWSVPTSGRADEQFF. DNA for the CDR3: TGTGCCTGGAGTGTACCGACTAGCGGGAGGGCGGATGAGCAGTTCTTC.